The rows below give T cell receptor beta chains drawn from one sample of a study of blood T cells in healthy people across ages. TCRdb re-analysed the 5' RACE reads in MiXCR, keeping a single row per CDR3 protein. The data contain over 600,000 distinct CDR3 sequences, 46% of them singletons. Sequences were obtained from blood. Receptors originate from a man at least 80 years old in good health. CDR3s include the opening cysteine and the closing phenylalanine or tryptophan. The D gene is left open where the match is weak. The listing skips clone size in some rows; elsewhere it reads once, few, many or a size class.

j_call | v_call | clone_size | d_call | cdr3_nt | cdr3_aa
TRBJ2-7 | TRBV9 | NA | NA | TGTGCCAGTAGCTATGACAGTACCTCCTACGAGCAGTACTTC | CASSYDSTSYEQYF
TRBJ2-7 | TRBV5-1 | NA | NA | TGCGCCAGCAGCACCGGCCCCAGCGAAATCTACGAGCAGTACTTC | CASSTGPSEIYEQYF
TRBJ1-2 | TRBV4-3 | NA | NA | TGCGCCAGCAGCCAAGTACGGGGTGGCTATGGCTACACCTTC | CASSQVRGGYGYTF
TRBJ2-7 | TRBV30 | NA | NA | TGTGCCTGGAGCAACTACGAGCAGTACTTC | CAWSNYEQYF
TRBJ2-4 | TRBV7-3 | NA | TRBD2 | TGTGCCAGCAGCTTGGGAGGGACCGCGTCGATATGGTACTTC | CASSLGGTASIWYF
TRBJ2-1 | TRBV9 | few | TRBD2 | TGTGCCAGCAGCGTAGGCGTTGAGAGCGGGAGGAGTTACAATGAGCAGTTCTTC | CASSVGVESGRSYNEQFF
TRBJ2-7 | TRBV29-1 | many | NA | TGCAGCGTTGAATTCCAGTCCTACGAGCAGTACTTC | CSVEFQSYEQYF
TRBJ1-1 | TRBV7-2 | NA | NA | TGTGCCAGCAGCCCAGTAGAGGAAGCTTTCTTT | CASSPVEEAFF
TRBJ2-7 | TRBV9 | NA | NA | TGTGCCAGCAGCGTAGGGGGGTTCTCCTACGAGCAGTACTTC | CASSVGGFSYEQYF
TRBJ1-1 | TRBV12-3/TRBV12-4 | few | TRBD1 | TGTGCCAGCAGTTGGGACAGGGGGGGGACTGAAGCTTTCTTT | CASSWDRGGTEAFF
TRBJ1-1 | TRBV7-2 | many | NA | TGTGCCAGCAGCTTAGTTGAGGAGACTGAAGCTTTCTTT | CASSLVEETEAFF
TRBJ2-1 | TRBV12-3/TRBV12-4 | NA | NA | TGTGCCAGCAGAGGTGACTGGACCAATGTCGGGCAGTTCTTC | CASRGDWTNVGQFF
TRBJ2-7 | TRBV20-1 | NA | NA | TGCAGTGCCCCTTGGGGCGCCGGGAACGAGCAGTACTTC | CSAPWGAGNEQYF
TRBJ2-6 | TRBV12-3/TRBV12-4 | NA | NA | TGTGCCAGCAGGGCCACAGGGAGCTCTGGGGCCAACGTCCTGACTTTC | CASRATGSSGANVLTF
TRBJ1-2 | TRBV12-3/TRBV12-4 | NA | NA | TGTGCCAGCAGTTTCGGCTGTGGCTACACCTTC | CASSFGCGYTF
TRBJ2-7 | TRBV12-3/TRBV12-4 | few | TRBD2 | TGTGCCAGCAGTTGGGACTACCGCGAGCAGTACTTC | CASSWDYREQYF
TRBJ1-4 | TRBV20-1 | few | NA | TGCAGTGCTAGGAGGACCGGGACGGGGAATGAAAAACTGTTTTTT | CSARRTGTGNEKLFF
TRBJ2-7 | TRBV19 | NA | NA | TGTGCCAGTAGTATTTCGGATGGCGAGCAGTACTTC | CASSISDGEQYF
TRBJ1-2 | TRBV20-1 | NA | NA | TGCAGTGCTAGAGATCAAGGGAGTGGCTACACCTTC | CSARDQGSGYTF
TRBJ2-2 | TRBV11-1 | once | NA | TGTGCCAGCAGCTTATCGGGGGAGAACACCGGGGAGCTGTTTTTT | CASSLSGENTGELFF
TRBJ2-1 | TRBV12-3/TRBV12-4 | NA | NA | TGTGCCAGCAGTCCCCCCTATCGGGGCGATAATGAGCAGTTCTTC | CASSPPYRGDNEQFF
TRBJ2-5 | TRBV20-1 | NA | NA | TGCAGTGCAAAGGACTCGGGGGAGACCCAGTACTTC | CSAKDSGETQYF
TRBJ2-3 | TRBV10-1 | NA | NA | TGCGCCAGCAGTACCACTAGGAAAAGCACAGATACGCAGTATTTT | CASSTTRKSTDTQYF
TRBJ2-7 | TRBV21-1 | few | NA | TGTGCCAGCAGCAAGGACAGGGAATGGGAGCAGTACTTC | CASSKDREWEQYF
TRBJ2-7 | TRBV5-1 | NA | NA | TGCGCCAGCAGCTTGGGGGGGGCCGTCTCCTACGAGCAGTACTTC | CASSLGGAVSYEQYF
TRBJ2-3 | TRBV3-1 | many | NA | TGTGCCAGCAGCCAAGAGAGCAGATACACAGATACGCAGTATTTT | CASSQESRYTDTQYF
TRBJ1-6 | TRBV10-3 | NA | NA | TGTGCCATCAGCAGGGACAAATATAATTCACCCCTCCACTTT | CAISRDKYNSPLHF
TRBJ1-3 | TRBV12-3/TRBV12-4 | few | NA | TGTGCCATCGAATTGGCGGGGGGAGGAAACACCATATATTTT | CAIELAGGGNTIYF
TRBJ1-1 | TRBV20-1 | once | TRBD1 | TGCAGTGCTGCCAACAGGGGGCAGGGGACTGAAGCTTTCTTT | CSAANRGQGTEAFF
TRBJ2-7 | TRBV28 | NA | TRBD2 | TGTGCCAGCAGCAGACTAGCAAGAGAACACGAGCAGTACTTC | CASSRLAREHEQYF
TRBJ2-7 | TRBV4-2 | NA | NA | TGTGCCAGCAGCCAGAGGAGCGAGTTCTACGAGCAGTACTTC | CASSQRSEFYEQYF
TRBJ2-4 | TRBV12-3/TRBV12-4 | few | TRBD2 | TGTGCCAGCAGTTCGACTAGCGCAAACATTCAGTACTTC | CASSSTSANIQYF
TRBJ2-1 | TRBV10-1 | NA | TRBD2 | TGCGCCAGCAGTGAGGGGACTAGCCATCCCAATGAGCAGTTCTTC | CASSEGTSHPNEQFF
TRBJ2-3 | TRBV29-1 | NA | TRBD2 | TGCAGCGTAGTAGCGGGAGGGCGGGCAGATACGCAGTATTTT | CSVVAGGRADTQYF
TRBJ1-6 | TRBV27 | NA | TRBD1 | TGTGCCAGCAGTTGGACAGGGGATTCACCCCTCCACTTT | CASSWTGDSPLHF